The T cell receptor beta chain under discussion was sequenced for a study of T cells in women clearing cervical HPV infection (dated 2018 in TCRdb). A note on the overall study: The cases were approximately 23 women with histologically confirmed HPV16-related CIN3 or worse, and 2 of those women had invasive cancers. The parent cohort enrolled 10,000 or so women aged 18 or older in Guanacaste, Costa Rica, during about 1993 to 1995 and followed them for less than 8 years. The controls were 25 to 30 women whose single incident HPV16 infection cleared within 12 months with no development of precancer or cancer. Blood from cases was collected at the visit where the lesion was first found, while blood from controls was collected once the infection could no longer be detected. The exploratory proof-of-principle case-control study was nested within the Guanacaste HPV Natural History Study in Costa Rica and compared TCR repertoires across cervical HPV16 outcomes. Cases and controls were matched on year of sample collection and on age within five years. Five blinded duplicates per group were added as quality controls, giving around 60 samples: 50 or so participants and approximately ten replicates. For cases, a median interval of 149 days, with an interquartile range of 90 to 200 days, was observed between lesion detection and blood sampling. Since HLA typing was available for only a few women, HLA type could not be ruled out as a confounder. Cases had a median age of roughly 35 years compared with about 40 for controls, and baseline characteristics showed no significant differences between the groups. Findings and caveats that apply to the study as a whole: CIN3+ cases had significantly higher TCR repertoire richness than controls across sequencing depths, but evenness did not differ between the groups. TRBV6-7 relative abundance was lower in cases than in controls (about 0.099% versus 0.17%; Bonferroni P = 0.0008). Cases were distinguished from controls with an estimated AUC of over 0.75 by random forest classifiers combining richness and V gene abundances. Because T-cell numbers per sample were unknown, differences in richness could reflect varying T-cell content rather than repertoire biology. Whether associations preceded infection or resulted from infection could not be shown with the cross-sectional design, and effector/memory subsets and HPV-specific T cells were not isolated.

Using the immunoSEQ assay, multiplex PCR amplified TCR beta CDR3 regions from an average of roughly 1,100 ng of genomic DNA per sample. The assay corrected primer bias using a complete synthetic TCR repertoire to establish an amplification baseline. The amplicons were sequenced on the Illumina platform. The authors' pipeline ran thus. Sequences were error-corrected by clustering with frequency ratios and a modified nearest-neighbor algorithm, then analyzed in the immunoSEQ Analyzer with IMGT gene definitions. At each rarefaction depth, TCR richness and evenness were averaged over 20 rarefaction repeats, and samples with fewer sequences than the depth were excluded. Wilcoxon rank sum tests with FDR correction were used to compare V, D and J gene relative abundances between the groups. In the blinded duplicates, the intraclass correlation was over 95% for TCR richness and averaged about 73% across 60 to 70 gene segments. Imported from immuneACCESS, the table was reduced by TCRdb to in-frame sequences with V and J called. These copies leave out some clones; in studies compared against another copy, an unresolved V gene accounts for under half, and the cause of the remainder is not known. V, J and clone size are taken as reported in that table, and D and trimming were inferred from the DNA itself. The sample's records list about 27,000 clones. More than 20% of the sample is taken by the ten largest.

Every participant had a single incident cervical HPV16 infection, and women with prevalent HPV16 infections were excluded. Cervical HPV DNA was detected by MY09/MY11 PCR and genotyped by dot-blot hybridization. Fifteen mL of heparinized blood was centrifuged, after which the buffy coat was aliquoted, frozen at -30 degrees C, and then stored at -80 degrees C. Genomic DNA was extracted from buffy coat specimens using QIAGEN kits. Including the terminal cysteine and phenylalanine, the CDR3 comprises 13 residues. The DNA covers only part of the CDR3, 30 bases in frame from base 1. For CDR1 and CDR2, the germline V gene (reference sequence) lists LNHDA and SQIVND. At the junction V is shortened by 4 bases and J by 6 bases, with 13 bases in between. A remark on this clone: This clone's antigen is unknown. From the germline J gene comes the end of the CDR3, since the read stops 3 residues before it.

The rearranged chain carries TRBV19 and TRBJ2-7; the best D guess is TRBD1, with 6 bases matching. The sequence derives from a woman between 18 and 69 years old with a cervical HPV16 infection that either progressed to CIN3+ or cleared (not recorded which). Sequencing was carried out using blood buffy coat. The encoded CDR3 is CASSSRQALEQYF. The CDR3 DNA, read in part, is TGTGCCAGTAGTAGCCGACAGGCACTCGAG.